This T cell receptor beta chain was captured in a study of blood T cell repertoires in COVID-19. Study context: T cells, B-cell-depleted T cells, or PBMCs supplied cDNA or gDNA.

This clone was counted only a few times. Original data processing: Estimation of nucleated cell counts relied on the amplification of reference gene primers. Sequencing was performed with immunoSEQ multiplex PCR; in TCRdb, only in-frame clones are kept and a portion is missing. V, J and clone size are taken as reported in that table, and D and trimming were inferred from the DNA itself. The sample lists 380,000 or so clones; roughly 90% were seen once. V was cut by 3 bases and J by 10 bases, with 10 bases left in between. This CDR3 spans 12 amino acids. Everyone who took part was roughly 18 to 100 years old, and they came from 20 to 25 US areas.

This clonotype was sampled from a woman aged 30 to 39 with acute COVID-19. The chain couples TRBV12-3 or TRBV12-4 to TRBJ2-1, with a tentative D call TRBD2 (6 bases). The sequencing input was PBMCs or T cells enriched from blood (not recorded which). The chain's CDR3 is CASSFGGGEQFF. The CDR3 DNA sequence: TGTGCCAGCAGTTTTGGTGGGGGGGAGCAGTTCTTC.